Presented here are 25 T cell receptor beta chains from one specimen sequenced in a study of T cells after yellow fever vaccination. MiXCR, run by TCRdb on the 5' RACE reads, gives a single entry per CDR3 protein. The data contain around 310,000 distinct CDR3 sequences, 8% to 10% of them seen just once; the ten biggest clones take up approximately 18%. The material sequenced was PBMCs, taken on the day of the first yellow fever vaccination. All receptors derive from a young man who received the YFV17D yellow fever vaccine.

This clonotype was recorded at least ten times. The chain carries TRBV7-9 and TRBJ2-1, with D unclear. Per the germline V gene, CDR1 is SEHNR and CDR2 is FQNEAQ (reference sequence). Trimming shortened V by 2 bases and J by 3 bases, and 5 bases separated the two germline ends. This CDR3 has 13 residues. The CDR3 loop is CASSLPSYNEQFF. The CDR3 coding sequence is TGTGCCAGCAGCTTACCCAGCTACAATGAGCAGTTCTTC.

In this sample, this clonotype turned up many times. The gene calls are TRBV9 and TRBJ2-5, with 11 bases that match TRBD2. CDR3 size: 16 residues. Germline V gene data show CDR1 as SGDLS and CDR2 as YYNGEE. V gave up 0 bases and J gave up 1 base; unmatched junction bases: 2. CDR3 protein: CASSVATSGGQETQYF. The CDR3 region has the DNA TGTGCCAGCAGCGTAGCCACTAGCGGGGGCCAAGAGACCCAGTACTTC.

This clonotype was seen at least ten times. This chain uses TRBV9 with TRBJ1-5; D not resolved. The CDR3 loop spans 17 amino acids. Per germline, CDR1 SGDLS and CDR2 YYNGEE. Trimming took 0 bases from V and 5 from J, leaving 18 bases between them. CDR3 region: CASSVVREDSPHQPQHF. The CDR3 DNA reads TGTGCCAGCAGCGTAGTTCGGGAAGACTCCCCTCATCAGCCCCAGCATTTT. Combining the CDR3 with reference TRBV9 and TRBJ1-5 gives the whole variable domain DSGVTQTPKHLITATGQRVTLRCSPRSGDLSVYWYQQSLDQGLQFLIQYYNGEERAKGNILERFSAQQFPDLHSELNLSSLELGDSALYFCASSVVREDSPHQPQHFGDGTRLSIL.

This clonotype was detected only a few times. This chain joins TRBV29-1 and TRBJ2-2, with D maybe TRBD2 (7 bases). V dropped 0 bases and J dropped 6 bases, with 14 bases sitting between them. In germline, CDR1 is SQVTM, CDR2 ANQGSEA. The CDR3 runs 15 residues. CDR3 sequence: CSVEDAGAGAGELFF. The CDR3 DNA sequence: TGCAGCGTTGAAGATGCGGGGGCGGGAGCCGGGGAGCTGTTTTTT.

This clonotype was picked up a small number of times. The CDR3 DNA reads TGTGCCAGCAGCTTTTCCCGGACAGGGGGCGGCGAGCAGTACTTC. Protein: CASSFSRTGGGEQYF. J is TRBJ2-7 and V is TRBV9; 11 bases match TRBD1. After removal of 4 bases from V and 6 bases from J, the junction contained 9 bases not matched to a gene. Germline CDR1 reads SGDLS; CDR2 reads YYNGEE. This CDR3 contains 15 residues.

This clonotype was found a few times. This rearrangement joins TRBV4-1 to TRBJ2-1; D perhaps matches TRBD2 (6 bases). Germline-derived CDR1 and CDR2 are MGHRA and YSYEKL. The CDR3 totals 16 residues. Trimming pared 6 bases from V and 0 bases from J, leaving 15 bases between. The chain's CDR3 is CASRQRDSSSYNEQFF. The DNA of the CDR3 is TGCGCCAGCAGGCAACGGGACTCCAGCTCCTACAATGAGCAGTTCTTC.

This clonotype has a handful of counts. This sequence joins TRBV7-3 and TRBJ2-4; D possibly corresponds to TRBD2 (6 bases). Germline V gene data show CDR1 as SGHTA and CDR2 as FQGTGA. The CDR3 consists of 15 residues. The V end lost 5 bases, the J end lost 2 bases, and 13 bases lay between the germline ends. In nucleotides, the CDR3 is TGTGCCAGCAGCAACGTTGGGGGGACCAAAAACATTCAGTACTTC. Encoded protein: CASSNVGGTKNIQYF.

This clonotype has only a few counts. This sequence joins TRBV7-9 and TRBJ1-1, with D tentatively TRBD1 (5 bases). The CDR3 runs to 12 residues. CDR1 and CDR2 (germline): SEHNR, FQNEAQ (reference sequence). V was clipped by 10 bases and J by 5 bases, with 14 bases between them. CDR3 sequence: CATRDGGTEAFF. Here the CDR3 DNA reads TGTGCCACCCGAGACGGGGGAACTGAAGCTTTCTTT.

This clonotype was recorded at least ten times. The rearrangement joins TRBV5-1 to TRBJ2-2; no firm D call. Germline loops: CDR1 SGHRS, CDR2 YFSETQ. V was cut by 4 bases and J by 8 bases, with 12 bases left in between. The CDR3 sequence is 13 residues long. CDR3 DNA sequence: TGCGCCAGCAGCGAGTCAGTCAGGGGGGAGCTGTTTTTT. Translating it yields CASSESVRGELFF.

In this sample, this clonotype turned up many times. The chain links TRBV7-9 to TRBJ2-5, with D possibly being TRBD2 (5 bases). This CDR3 region has 13 residues. Germline loops: CDR1 SEHNR, CDR2 FQNEAQ (reference sequence). V lost 6 bases and J lost 1, with 9 bases in between. The CDR3 protein is CASSEGVQETQYF. CDR3 bases: TGTGCCAGCAGTGAGGGTGTCCAAGAGACCCAGTACTTC.

Only a few counts were recorded for this clonotype. V and J are TRBV7-3 and TRBJ2-2; TRBD1 matches at 7 bases. Germline CDR1 SGHTA, CDR2 FQGTGA. This CDR3 has 15 amino acids. The ends lost 5 bases at V and 6 bases at J; junction bases unmatched: 9. This CDR3 reads CASSPLQGRPGELFF. CDR3 DNA sequence: TGTGCCAGCAGCCCCTTACAGGGGCGGCCCGGGGAGCTGTTTTTT.

This clonotype was found a few times. The rearrangement joins TRBV12-3 or TRBV12-4 to TRBJ1-4; possibly TRBD1 for D (5 bases). This CDR3 has 14 residues. Trimming took 6 bases from V and 2 from J, leaving 10 bases between them. This chain's CDR3 is CASRKGSTNEKLFF. CDR3 coding DNA: TGTGCCAGCAGAAAGGGGTCGACTAATGAAAAACTGTTTTTT.

There are many counts of this clonotype. This sequence joins TRBV2 and TRBJ1-6; no clear D gene. This CDR3 spans 14 amino acids. V lost 8 bases, J lost 7 bases, and 15 bases lay in between. Germline V gene data show CDR1 as SNHLY and CDR2 as FYNNEI. In DNA form, the CDR3 reads TGTGCCAGCCAGGCGGACGAATCCAATTCACCCCTCCACTTT. Amino acid sequence: CASQADESNSPLHF.

This clonotype was seen at least ten times. V and J are TRBV10-3 and TRBJ2-7; TRBD1 aligns across 8 bases. CDR3 size: 12 residues. V dropped 11 bases and J dropped 5; count of bases not matched to a gene: 8. Germline-derived CDR1 and CDR2 are ENHRY and SYGVKD. The CDR3 DNA reads as TGTGCCTCCCAAGGACAGGGCGACGAGCAGTACGTC. Its translation: CASQGQGDEQYV.

This clonotype was seen repeatedly, ten times or more. The chain combines TRBV7-2 with TRBJ1-1; weak D call: TRBD1 (5 bases). This CDR3 spans 14 amino acids. Trimming removed 4 bases at V and 5 bases at J, with 14 bases between. Germline CDR1 SGHTA, CDR2 FQGNSA. CDR3: CASSSWLGRTEAFF. For the CDR3, the DNA is TGTGCCAGCAGCTCATGGCTGGGGCGGACTGAAGCTTTCTTT.

This clonotype has ten or more counts. This chain uses TRBV7-9 with TRBJ2-1; D unresolved. The germline V gene encodes CDR1 SEHNR and CDR2 FQNEAQ (reference sequence). CDR3 length equals 12 residues. V shed 5 bases and J shed 10 bases, with 12 bases lying between them. CDR3 sequence: CASSDEAPEQFF. The CDR3 coding sequence is TGTGCCAGCAGCGATGAGGCCCCCGAGCAGTTCTTC.

The CDR3 sequence is CASSRGGGPYNEQFF. The DNA of the CDR3 is TGCGCCAGCAGCCGGGGGGGGGGACCCTACAATGAGCAGTTCTTC. The chain has TRBV5-1 and TRBJ2-1; TRBD2 aligns across 8 bases. Germline values: CDR1 SGHRS, CDR2 YFSETQ. Trimming removed 4 bases from V and 2 bases from J; junction bases left unmatched: 5. The CDR3 runs 15 residues.

CDR3 loop: CASSPRRDRTDTQYF. CDR3 nucleotides: TGTGCCAGCAGCCCTAGGAGGGATCGCACAGATACGCAGTATTTT. The chain is built from TRBV28 and TRBJ2-3; D perhaps matches TRBD2 (6 bases). Germline lookup yields CDR1 MDHEN and CDR2 SYDVKM. Trimming shortened V by 6 bases and J by 1 base, and 14 bases separated the two germline ends. CDR3 length: 15 amino acids.

This chain links TRBV20-1 with TRBJ2-5; no clear D. CDR3 length equals 12 residues. Germline lookup yields CDR1 DFQATT and CDR2 SNEGSKA (reference sequence). V was shortened by 0 bases and J by 5 bases, with 7 bases between the two germline ends. CDR3 region: CSARDYRETQYF. CDR3 bases: TGCAGTGCTAGAGATTACCGGGAGACCCAGTACTTC.

This clonotype turned up a few times. The chain combines TRBV12-3 or TRBV12-4 with TRBJ2-3, with 8 nucleotides matching TRBD1. After removal of 7 bases from V and 4 bases from J, the junction contained 7 bases not matched to a gene. The CDR3 covers 14 residues. The CDR3 DNA reads TGTGCCAGCACTCGGGCAGGGGGCCCAGATACGCAGTATTTT. This translates into CASTRAGGPDTQYF.

The sample holds a few counts of this clonotype. V is TRBV12-5 and J is TRBJ2-3; tentatively, D is TRBD1 (6 bases). Germline CDR1 and CDR2: LGHNT and FRNRAP. This CDR3 has 13 residues. The V end lost 4 bases, the J end lost 4 bases, and 9 bases lay between the germline ends. CDR3 in amino acids: CASGSPGADTQYF. CDR3 coding DNA: TGTGCTAGTGGTTCCCCAGGGGCAGATACGCAGTATTTT.

The sample holds a few counts of this clonotype. This chain uses TRBV12-3 or TRBV12-4 with TRBJ1-6; 7 bases line up with TRBD1. This CDR3 has 15 residues. V was clipped by 6 bases and J by 8 bases; unmatched bases: 10. The CDR3 protein is CASSRNRGIHSPLHF. The CDR3 DNA follows: TGTGCCAGCAGCCGCAACAGGGGCATCCATTCACCCCTCCACTTT.

This clonotype came up a few times. The chain employs TRBV20-1 and TRBJ2-5, with TRBD2 matching over 13 bases. The trim removed 2 bases at V and 5 bases at J, leaving 5 bases unmatched. This CDR3 region has 15 residues. The V gene's germline CDR1 is DFQATT and CDR2 SNEGSKA (reference sequence). The CDR3 is CSARPGLAGAETQYF. CDR3 DNA sequence: TGCAGTGCTAGACCTGGACTAGCGGGGGCCGAGACCCAGTACTTC.

This sequence joins TRBV18 and TRBJ1-6, with D maybe TRBD1 (5 bases). V lost 6 bases and J 0 bases, leaving 15 bases between the germline ends. CDR3 size: 17 residues. Per the germline V gene, CDR1 is KGHSH and CDR2 is LQKENI. CDR3 residues: CASSETDRSSYNSPLHF. The CDR3 nucleotides read TGTGCCAGCTCGGAGACAGACCGAAGCTCCTATAATTCACCCCTCCACTTT.

The chain recombines TRBV14 with TRBJ2-7, with D possibly matching TRBD1 (5 bases). V was pared by 1 base and J by 6 bases, with 10 bases between. CDR3 length: 13 amino acids. Germline V lookup: CDR1 SGHDN, CDR2 FVKESK. The CDR3 here is CASSQVGVGEQYV. CDR3 in DNA: TGTGCCAGCAGCCAAGTAGGGGTGGGCGAGCAGTACGTC.